This TCR beta chain was observed in a study of cytotoxic CD8 clonotypes in ibrutinib-treated CLL. Across the study: Partial responders around 24, complete 2; approximately 12 progressed and approximately 15 stayed in remission by median roughly 70 months. Collecting the response samples happened after a median roughly 13 months of treatment, with a range of 6 to 36. Per sample, productive templates averaged almost 260,000 and productive rearrangements averaged approximately 92,000. Study results and limitations: Clonality went higher at ibrutinib response and then dropped back toward baseline at progression.

The protocol was immunoSEQ multiplex PCR, while the TCRdb copy is restricted to in-frame clones and leaves out a portion. The sample has some 85,000 clones; roughly three quarters are singletons. V gave up 7 bases and J gave up 1 base, with 19 bases separating them. The germline V gene encodes CDR1 SNHLY and CDR2 FYNNEI. This CDR3 has 17 amino acids. A word on this clone: Its specificity is not known.

This material consisted of PBMCs, taken after 24 months of ibrutinib treatment. The sequence came from a human donor with chronic lymphocytic leukemia. J is TRBJ2-2 and V is TRBV2; D may be TRBD1 (5 bases). CDR3 protein: CASTSGHPAKNTGELFF. The CDR3 DNA reads TGTGCCAGCACCTCAGGACATCCTGCCAAGAACACCGGGGAGCTGTTTTTT.